This TCR beta chain was obtained from a study of blood T cell repertoires in COVID-19. Study at large: There were acute and convalescent COVID-19 samples, and they came from the United States, Italy and Spain.

Seattle researchers signed up patients amid active infection and tracked them longitudinally. Germline lookup yields CDR1 MNHEY and CDR2 SMNVEV (reference sequence). The CDR3 is made up of 15 amino acids. Trimming stripped 3 bases from V and 6 bases from J, with 14 bases between. In the original processing: It was from reference gene primer amplification that nucleated cell counts were estimated. The data were produced by immunoSEQ multiplex PCR, yet TCRdb's version contains in-frame clones alone and is incomplete. V and J calls and clone size follow that table, whereas D and trimming were derived from the DNA. The data hold around 320,000 clones, with roughly nine tenths observed a single time.

The clonotype originates from a woman in her 30s with COVID-19, enrolled during active disease. Material: peripheral blood. The J gene is TRBJ2-2, the V gene TRBV27, with a tentative D call TRBD2 (6 bases). CDR3 nucleotides: TGTGCCAGCAGTTTGGCGGGGTCATTAGCCGGGGAGCTGTTTTTT. It specifies CASSLAGSLAGELFF.